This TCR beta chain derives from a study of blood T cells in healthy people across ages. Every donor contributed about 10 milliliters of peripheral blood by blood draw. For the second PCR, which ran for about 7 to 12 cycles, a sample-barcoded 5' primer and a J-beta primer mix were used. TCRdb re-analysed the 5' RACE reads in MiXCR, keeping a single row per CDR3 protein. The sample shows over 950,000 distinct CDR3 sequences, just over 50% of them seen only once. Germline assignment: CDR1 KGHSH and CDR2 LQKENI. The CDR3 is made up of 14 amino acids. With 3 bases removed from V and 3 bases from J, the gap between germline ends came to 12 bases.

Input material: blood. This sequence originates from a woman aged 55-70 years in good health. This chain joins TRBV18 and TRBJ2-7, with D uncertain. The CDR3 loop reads CASSPGPIIYEQYF. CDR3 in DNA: TGTGCCAGCTCACCCGGACCGATCATCTACGAGCAGTACTTC.